These 17 T cell receptor beta chains came from one sample sequenced in a study of beta chain features in type 1 diabetes. The entirety of the isolated RNA underwent reverse transcription, so expressed TCRB transcripts were sequenced. Profiled with immunoSEQ multiplex PCR; TCRdb holds only in-frame clones, not every one. The sample has tens of thousands of clones; roughly 34% are singletons. Sequenced: stem cell memory CD4+ T cells from blood. These receptors all come from a young woman in good health.

This clone has a single count. V gene TRBV19 combines with J gene TRBJ2-1; 12 bases are a match to TRBD2. CDR1 and CDR2 (germline): LNHDA, SQIVND (reference sequence). V shed 1 base and J 5 bases; nucleotides not matched to a gene: 3. This CDR3 comprises 16 residues. The CDR3 DNA reads as TGTGCCAGTAGTATAGGGGGACTAGCGGGTAACAATGAGCAGTTCTTC. It encodes CASSIGGLAGNNEQFF. Full variable domain (remainder filled in from reference TRBV19 and TRBJ2-1): DGGITQSPKYLFRKEGQNVTLSCEQNLNHDAMYWYRQDPGQGLRLIYYSQIVNDFQKGDIAEGYSVSREKKESFPLTVTSAQKNPTAFYLCASSIGGLAGNNEQFFGPGTRLTVL.

The CDR3 spells CAISESTSGNEQYF. The CDR3 DNA follows: TGTGCCATCAGTGAGTCGACTAGCGGGAACGAGCAGTACTTC. The chain links TRBV10-3 to TRBJ2-7; TRBD2 matches 11 bases. After removal of 0 bases from V and 5 bases from J, the junction contained 0 bases not matched to a gene. CDR1 is ENHRY, CDR2 SYGVKD, per germline. CDR3 size: 14 residues.

The chain links TRBV20-1 to TRBJ1-2; D is undetermined. The germline CDR1 and CDR2 sequences are DFQATT and SNEGSKA (reference sequence). The CDR3 spans 11 residues. CDR3: CTVSSNYGYTF. For the CDR3, the DNA is TGCACCGTGTCCTCTAACTATGGCTACACCTTC.

The chain combines TRBV28 with TRBJ2-1, with 10 bases identical to TRBD2. V gave up 4 bases and J gave up 5 bases; unmatched junction bases: 14. This CDR3 contains 18 residues. CDR1 and CDR2 from the germline V gene are MDHEN and SYDVKM. Here the CDR3 DNA reads TGTGCCAGCAGTTCCTCTATAACTAGCGGGAAGACCCACAATGAGCAGTTCTTC. Its protein product is CASSSSITSGKTHNEQFF.

V is TRBV9 and J is TRBJ1-3; 7 nucleotides match TRBD1. V lost 0 bases and J lost 2; bases outside the gene matches: 2. CDR1 is SGDLS, CDR2 YYNGEE, per germline. The CDR3 runs to 15 residues. The CDR3 coding sequence is TGTGCCAGCAGCGTAGACGGGACAGCTGGAAACACCATATATTTT. Protein product: CASSVDGTAGNTIYF.

This clone was seen repeatedly, ten times or more. The chain has TRBV29-1 and TRBJ2-6, with unresolved D. Germline assignment: CDR1 SQVTM and CDR2 ANQGSEA. Trimming shortened V by 4 bases and J by 1 base, and 5 bases separated the two germline ends. The CDR3 runs 13 residues. CDR3 in DNA: TGCAGCGTTGCGCAGTCTGGGGCCAACGTCCTGACTTTC. Translating gives CSVAQSGANVLTF.

This clone was counted a few times. V gene TRBV7-2 combines with J gene TRBJ1-1; possible D gene TRBD1, 6 bases. Trimming left V 4 bases short and J 4 bases short, with 13 bases between. The CDR3 totals 14 residues. Germline V gene lookup returns CDR1 SGHTA and CDR2 FQGNSA. Written as DNA, the CDR3 is TGTGCCAGCAGCTCCGGGACATGGGGCACTGAAGCTTTCTTT. Its protein is CASSSGTWGTEAFF.

The rearrangement uses TRBV11-2 and TRBJ1-2, with 7 bases lining up with TRBD1. The germline gives CDR1 SGHAT, CDR2 FQNNGV. The CDR3 loop spans 14 amino acids. Germline trimming cut 3 bases from V and 7 bases from J; bases unmatched to any gene: 8. As DNA, the CDR3 is TGTGCCAGCAGCTTCCTGGAAGGGGGCTTTGGCTACACCTTC. Amino acids: CASSFLEGGFGYTF.

V and J are TRBV5-8 and TRBJ1-2; TRBD1 matches at 8 bases. V gave up 0 bases and J gave up 3 bases; unmatched junction bases: 4. This CDR3 comprises 15 residues. Germline V lookup: CDR1 SGHTS, CDR2 YDEGEE. CDR3 sequence (DNA): TGTGCCAGCAGCTTGGTAACAGGGGGTGACTATGGCTACACCTTC. As protein: CASSLVTGGDYGYTF.

The rearrangement joins TRBV7-8 to TRBJ2-5, with 10 bases fitting TRBD2. The better agreement between TRBJ2-7 and the DNA end casts doubt on the J call. Germline V CDR1 and CDR2: SGHVS, FQNEAQ. The CDR3 consists of 17 residues. CDR3 in amino acids: CASSGGVSGRSIYEQYF. CDR3 in DNA: TGTGCCAGCTCGGGCGGGGTTAGCGGGAGGTCGATTTACGAGCAGTACTTC.

The rearrangement links TRBV6-5 to TRBJ2-7; D ambiguous. The germline V and J ends were trimmed by 0 bases and 0 bases, with 9 bases remaining between them. From germline, CDR1 is MNHEY and CDR2 SVGAGI. This CDR3 contains 15 residues. The CDR3 loop reads CASSYSASSSYEQYF. The CDR3 DNA reads as TGTGCCAGCAGTTACTCGGCTTCAAGCTCCTACGAGCAGTACTTC.

The J gene is TRBJ2-7, the V gene TRBV11-2, with D possibly matching TRBD1 (6 bases). The germline V gene encodes CDR1 SGHAT and CDR2 FQNNGV. Trimming took 1 base from V and 4 from J, leaving 11 bases between them. This CDR3 contains 14 residues. The CDR3 region is CASSLVQGYYEQYF. The CDR3 coding sequence is TGTGCCAGCAGCTTAGTGCAGGGGTATTACGAGCAGTACTTC.

The chain uses TRBV27 and TRBJ1-1; D remains unclear. This CDR3 spans 16 amino acids. CDR1 is MNHEY, CDR2 SMNVEV, per germline (reference sequence). The germline V and J ends were trimmed by 5 bases and 3 bases, with 19 bases remaining between them. The CDR3 DNA is TGTGCCAGCAGTCGTTCGGGAGGGCGCGGGGACACTGAAGCTTTCTTT. Its protein product is CASSRSGGRGDTEAFF.

This clone has more than one count but fewer than ten. This chain uses TRBV5-1 with TRBJ1-2, with 9 bases that match TRBD1. V was clipped by 0 bases and J by 7 bases; unmatched bases: 10. The CDR3 sequence is 16 residues long. In germline, CDR1 is SGHRS, CDR2 YFSETQ. The CDR3 sequence: CASSLDRGRGELGYTF. Written as DNA, the CDR3 is TGCGCCAGCAGCTTGGACAGGGGGCGCGGTGAGCTTGGCTACACCTTC.

This clone has only a few counts. The rearrangement uses TRBV21-1 and TRBJ2-5; the table gives TRBD1 as D, unverified against the DNA. TRBV21-1 counts as a pseudogene. The CDR3 contains 15 residues. The CDR3 spells CASSKEMDRGETQYF. DNA of the CDR3: TGTGCCAGCAGCAAAGAAATGGACAGAGGAGAGACCCAGTACTTC.

This clone was detected a few times. The CDR3 sequence is CASSFSGTGGLQNTEAFF. CDR3 sequence (DNA): TGTGCCAGCTCTTTTTCCGGGACAGGGGGCCTCCAGAACACTGAAGCTTTCTTT. The chain joins TRBV18 to TRBJ1-1; TRBD1 aligns across 12 bases. The germline V gene encodes CDR1 KGHSH and CDR2 LQKENI. V was pared by 6 bases and J by 1 base, with 12 bases of the junction left unmatched. CDR3 length: 18 amino acids.

This clone was counted a few times. This chain joins TRBV6-1 and TRBJ2-3, with 12 bases fitting TRBD1. Germline trimming cut 3 bases from V and 4 bases from J; bases unmatched to any gene: 5. Germline loops: CDR1 MNHNS, CDR2 SASEGT. The CDR3 has 16 residues. The CDR3 loop is CASSDAGTGGPDTQYF. The CDR3 region has the DNA TGTGCCAGCAGTGACGCCGGGACAGGGGGCCCAGATACGCAGTATTTT.